Only a few counts were recorded for the clone carrying this TCR beta chain. Its antigen remains unidentified. This sample was included in a study of T cells after yellow fever vaccination. The study, taken as a whole, reports: Booster samples showed a return of most primary-vaccination clones (roughly 95% CD4, approximately 90% CD8). Peaking on day 5 versus 15, the secondary response was faster but weaker. Abundant bulk-derived clonotypes could contaminate FACS-sorted repertoires.

Using its own MiXCR run on the 5' RACE reads, TCRdb lists one record per CDR3 protein. Of about 550,000 distinct CDR3 sequences in the sample, about a fifth were seen once. The CDR3 totals 15 residues. Germline values: CDR1 MNHEY, CDR2 SVGAGI. V lost 2 bases to trimming and J lost 6 bases, with 14 bases between them. The rearrangement links TRBV6-5 to TRBJ2-1, with D possibly called TRBD1 or TRBD2 (5 bases each). The sequence was obtained from a man aged 30 to 45 who received the YFV17D yellow fever vaccine. The sequencing used PBMCs, collected 15 days after the yellow fever booster vaccination. Written as DNA, the CDR3 is TGTGCCAGCAGTTACGGGGCAAACGGGGCCAATGAGCAGTTCTTC. It yields the protein CASSYGANGANEQFF.